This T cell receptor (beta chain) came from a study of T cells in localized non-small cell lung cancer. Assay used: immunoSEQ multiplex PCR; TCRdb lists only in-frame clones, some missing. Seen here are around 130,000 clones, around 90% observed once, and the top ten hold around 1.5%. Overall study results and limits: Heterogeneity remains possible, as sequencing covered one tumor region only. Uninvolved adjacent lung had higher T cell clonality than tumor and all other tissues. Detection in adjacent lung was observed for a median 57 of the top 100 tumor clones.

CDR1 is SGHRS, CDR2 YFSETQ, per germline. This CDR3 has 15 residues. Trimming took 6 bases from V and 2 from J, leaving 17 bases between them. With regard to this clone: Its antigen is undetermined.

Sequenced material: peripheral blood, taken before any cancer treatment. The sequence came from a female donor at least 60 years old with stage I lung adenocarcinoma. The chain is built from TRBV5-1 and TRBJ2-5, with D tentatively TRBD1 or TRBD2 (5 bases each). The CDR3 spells CASTLFVGTQETQYF. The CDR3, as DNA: TGCGCCAGCACCCTGTTTGTAGGGACGCAAGAGACCCAGTACTTC.